This passage covers 26 T cell receptor beta chains from one sample sequenced in a study of T cell repertoires in cytomegalovirus infection. TCRdb reprocessed the reads with MiXCR, giving one entry per CDR3 protein. Of around 740,000 distinct CDR3 sequences in the sample, 35% are singletons; the top ten hold under 3%. The sample was PBMCs. Receptor source: a human donor in good health (CMV status not recorded). Some clones in this sample may be carry-over from other donors' samples.

The table lists this clonotype with a few counts. This rearrangement joins TRBV4-2 to TRBJ1-1, with 8 bases fitting TRBD1. The germline V gene encodes CDR1 LGHNA and CDR2 YNFKEQ. The length of the CDR3 is 15 residues. The V and J ends lost 0 bases and 0 bases, in that order; junction bases with no gene match: 0. CDR3 loop: CASSQEDRVNTEAFF. The CDR3 region has the DNA TGTGCCAGCAGCCAAGAGGACAGGGTGAACACTGAAGCTTTCTTT.

There are many counts of this clonotype. The CDR3 spells CASSLPAPRGRALGNEQFF. CDR3 in DNA: TGTGCCAGCAGCTTACCCGCCCCCCGCGGGAGGGCCTTAGGGAATGAGCAGTTCTTC. This rearrangement joins TRBV11-2 to TRBJ2-1, with 9 positions matching TRBD2. This CDR3 has 19 amino acids. Germline V gene data show CDR1 as SGHAT and CDR2 as FQNNGV. J was trimmed by 7 bases and V by 2 bases; bases with no gene match: 18.

There are a few counts of this clonotype. The V gene is TRBV7-9, the J gene TRBJ2-7; 7 nucleotides align to TRBD1. The germline gives CDR1 SEHNR, CDR2 FQNEAQ (reference sequence). The V gene end was trimmed by 5 bases and the J gene end by 3 bases; junction bases not matched to a gene: 10. The CDR3 covers 15 residues. The CDR3 DNA is TGTGCCAGCAGCCCTGCGGACAGGACGAACTACGAGCAGTACTTC. Protein sequence: CASSPADRTNYEQYF.

The rearrangement links TRBV28 to TRBJ2-1; tentative D call: TRBD2 (6 bases). Germline CDR1 MDHEN, CDR2 SYDVKM. V lost 2 bases and J lost 1, with 12 bases in between. The CDR3 totals 16 residues. The CDR3 DNA reads TGTGCCAGCAGTTTAACGGGACTTAGATCCTACAATGAGCAGTTCTTC. Amino acids: CASSLTGLRSYNEQFF.

Comment on this clonotype: Without the conserved terminal phenylalanine or tryptophan, this CDR3 likely stems from a read error. The CDR3 sequence is CASSKDGQATDTQYL. CDR3 nucleotides: TGTGCCAGCAGCAAAGATGGTCAGGCCACAGATACGCAGTATTTG. The chain carries TRBV4-2 and TRBJ2-3; no reliable D call. In germline, CDR1 is LGHNA, CDR2 YNFKEQ. This CDR3 region has 15 residues.

The V and J genes are TRBV11-2 and TRBJ2-3; D is perhaps TRBD2 (5 bases). Per germline, CDR1 SGHAT and CDR2 FQNNGV. This CDR3 is built from 12 residues. V was cut by 5 bases and J by 5 bases, with 8 bases left in between. The CDR3 DNA reads as TGTGCCAGCAGCCAACTAGGAGATACGCAGTATTTT. Translated: CASSQLGDTQYF.

The chain has TRBV20-1 and TRBJ1-2; D is uncertain. The CDR3 loop spans 13 amino acids. Germline-derived CDR1 and CDR2 are DFQATT and SNEGSKA (reference sequence). V was pared by 1 base and J by 4 bases, with 10 bases between. CDR3 region: CSARGAVIYGYTF. The CDR3, as DNA: TGCAGTGCTAGAGGGGCAGTCATCTATGGCTACACCTTC.

There are many counts of this clonotype. The chain has TRBV7-2 and TRBJ1-2, with D perhaps matching TRBD1 (6 bases). Germline V gives CDR1 SGHTA, CDR2 FQGNSA. Deletions cut 5 bases from V and 5 bases from J, with 12 bases between. This CDR3 has 13 amino acids. This CDR3 reads CASSPGTTYGYTF. DNA of the CDR3: TGTGCCAGCAGCCCCGGGACAACTTATGGCTACACCTTC.

The rearrangement joins TRBV7-2 to TRBJ2-1, with a tentative D call TRBD1 (5 bases). V shed 1 base and J shed 0 bases, with 16 bases lying between them. Germline CDR1 SGHTA, CDR2 FQGNSA. The CDR3 has 18 residues. The CDR3 spells CASSLGRALRSSYNEQFF. The CDR3 region has the DNA TGTGCCAGCAGCTTAGGCAGGGCGCTAAGGAGCTCCTACAATGAGCAGTTCTTC.

As to this clonotype: This may be a read error, as it is one base from a much larger clone. Because the CDR3 is missing its conserved closing phenylalanine or tryptophan, this is likely a read error. This chain links TRBV7-2 with TRBJ2-5, with 15 bases matching TRBD2. V gave up 5 bases and J gave up 2 bases; unmatched junction bases: 3. CDR3 length equals 16 residues. Looked up from germline, CDR1 is SGHTA and CDR2 is FQGNSA. This chain's CDR3 is CASSRGLAGGQETQYC. CDR3 bases: TGTGCCAGCAGCCGCGGACTAGCGGGAGGGCAAGAGACCCAGTACTGC.

This clonotype was observed many times. The chain uses TRBV7-8 and TRBJ2-2; no definite D call. CDR3 length: 15 residues. V shed 2 bases and J shed 2 bases, with 9 bases lying between them. Looked up from germline, CDR1 is SGHVS and CDR2 is FQNEAQ. The CDR3 region is CASSLRDPNTGELFF. The CDR3 DNA reads TGTGCCAGCAGCTTACGTGATCCTAACACCGGGGAGCTGTTTTTT.

The chain recombines TRBV7-9 with TRBJ2-3; 7 bases map to TRBD2. CDR3 size: 16 residues. The V segment lost 5 bases and the J segment 2 bases; nucleotides outside the gene matches: 10. Looked up from germline, CDR1 is SEHNR and CDR2 is FQNEAQ (reference sequence). CDR3 protein: CASSPTLAIDTDTQYF. The CDR3, as DNA: TGTGCCAGCAGCCCAACACTAGCGATTGACACAGATACGCAGTATTTT.

The table lists this clonotype with a count of one. J is TRBJ1-1 and V is TRBV6-6, with TRBD1 matching over 7 bases. CDR1 is MNHNY, CDR2 SVGAGI, per germline (reference sequence). Trimming removed 2 bases from V and 3 bases from J; junction bases left unmatched: 9. This CDR3 is 16 amino acids long. The CDR3 region has the DNA TGTGCCAGCAGTTACAGGGGGGTCAGGGGGGACACTGAAGCTTTCTTT. Its protein product is CASSYRGVRGDTEAFF.

The chain joins TRBV28 to TRBJ1-3, with TRBD1 matching 7 bases. This CDR3 has 12 amino acids. V dropped 8 bases and J dropped 7; count of bases not matched to a gene: 5. Germline V CDR1 and CDR2: MDHEN, SYDVKM. CDR3 residues: CASGQQGNTIYF. As DNA, the CDR3 is TGTGCCAGCGGCCAACAGGGGAACACCATATATTTT.

V gene TRBV5-1 combines with J gene TRBJ2-7, with 12 bases matching TRBD2. Trimming at V came to 7 bases and at J to 6 bases, leaving 5 bases not matched to a gene. The CDR3 length is 13 residues. The germline CDR1 and CDR2 sequences are SGHRS and YFSETQ. This CDR3 reads CASRTSGTLEQYF. CDR3 sequence (DNA): TGCGCCAGCCGGACTAGCGGGACACTCGAGCAGTACTTC.

This clonotype was found a few times. The genes are TRBV7-3 and TRBJ2-1, with D possibly matching TRBD1 (6 bases). Trimming removed 2 bases at V and 1 base at J, with 18 bases between. The CDR3 is 18 residues long. Germline V lookup: CDR1 SGHTA, CDR2 FQGTGA. The CDR3 coding sequence is TGTGCCAGCAGCTTACGGGGCGCAGGGGTGAGATCCTACAATGAGCAGTTCTTC. It is translated as CASSLRGAGVRSYNEQFF.

This clonotype was seen more than once but under ten times. The chain employs TRBV27 and TRBJ1-6; no firm D call. Germline V lookup: CDR1 MNHEY, CDR2 SMNVEV (reference sequence). The CDR3 sequence is 14 residues long. V lost 1 base, J lost 1 base, and 2 bases lay in between. The CDR3, as DNA: TGTGCCAGCAGTTTATTGTCCTATAATTCACCCCTCCACTTT. Residues: CASSLLSYNSPLHF.

This clonotype appeared a single time. V and J are TRBV7-9 and TRBJ2-7; D perhaps matches TRBD1 (5 bases). The CDR3 runs to 15 residues. The V end was cut by 1 base, the J end by 6 bases, with 16 bases between. Looked up from germline, CDR1 is SEHNR and CDR2 is FQNEAQ (reference sequence). Here the CDR3 reads CASSLGSQNRREQYF. CDR3 DNA: TGTGCCAGCAGCTTAGGGTCCCAAAACAGGCGCGAGCAGTACTTC.

In the case of this clonotype: As the CDR3 is not closed by the conserved phenylalanine or tryptophan, this likely results from a read error. The chain has TRBV6-8 and TRBJ2-7; D remains ambiguous. CDR3 size: 13 residues. V lost 2 bases to trimming and J lost 2 bases, with 7 bases between them. Germline assignment: CDR1 MNHGY and CDR2 SAAAGT. The DNA for the CDR3 is TGTGCCAGCAGTTACGATGGTACCTACGAGCAGTACTTA. This gives the protein CASSYDGTYEQYL.

The rearrangement joins TRBV2 to TRBJ1-5; D possibly corresponds to TRBD1 (6 bases). Trimming cost V 5 bases and J 0 bases, with 11 bases left between them. There are 15 residues in the CDR3. Per the germline V gene, CDR1 is SNHLY and CDR2 is FYNNEI. CDR3: CASSKDSYSNQPQHF. The CDR3 DNA reads TGTGCCAGCAGTAAGGACAGCTATAGCAATCAGCCCCAGCATTTT.

The chain recombines TRBV7-2 with TRBJ1-1; tentatively, D is TRBD1 (5 bases). Germline lookup yields CDR1 SGHTA and CDR2 FQGNSA. The CDR3 is 14 residues long. V was clipped by 0 bases and J by 6 bases, with 11 bases between them. The CDR3 DNA reads TGTGCCAGCAGCTTAGCGGGGCGGGGCGCTGAAGCTTTCTTT. Encoded protein: CASSLAGRGAEAFF. Full variable domain (remainder filled in from reference TRBV7-2 and TRBJ1-1): GAGVSQSPSNKVTEKGKDVELRCDPISGHTALYWYRQSLGQGLEFLIYFQGNSAPDKSGLPSDRFSAERTGGSVSTLTIQRTQQEDSAVYLCASSLAGRGAEAFFGQGTRLTVV.

This clonotype was picked up a small number of times. The V and J genes are TRBV20-1 and TRBJ2-3; no clear D gene. Trimming stripped 0 bases from V and 1 base from J, with 14 bases between. CDR1 and CDR2 (germline): DFQATT, SNEGSKA (reference sequence). The CDR3 runs to 16 residues. Here the CDR3 DNA reads TGCAGTGCTAGAGACTTTTCCTATGGAGGCACAGATACGCAGTATTTT. Protein product: CSARDFSYGGTDTQYF.

The chain employs TRBV6-5 and TRBJ1-2; 7 bases are a match to TRBD1. CDR1 and CDR2 from the germline V gene are MNHEY and SVGAGI. Losses at the gene ends were 2 bases for V and 1 base for J; bases not matched to a gene: 4. CDR3 length: 15 amino acids. The CDR3 protein is CASSYRTGVNYGYTF. The CDR3 nucleotides are TGTGCCAGCAGTTACCGGACAGGAGTTAACTATGGCTACACCTTC.

This clonotype appeared a few times. The chain uses TRBV4-1 and TRBJ2-1; TRBD2 might be the D (6 bases). V lost 7 bases and J 6 bases, leaving 16 bases between the germline ends. From germline, CDR1 is MGHRA and CDR2 YSYEKL. This CDR3 region has 14 residues. CDR3 sequence reads: CASTPIASANEQFF. DNA of the CDR3: TGCGCCAGCACCCCTATTGCTAGCGCCAATGAGCAGTTCTTC.

This chain joins TRBV7-2 and TRBJ2-7; D is possibly TRBD2 (6 bases). CDR3 length: 15 residues. CDR1 is SGHTA and CDR2 is FQGNSA in the germline V gene. The V end lost 3 bases, the J end lost 2 bases, and 14 bases lay between the germline ends. The CDR3 spells CASSFGAGLAYEQYF. The CDR3 coding sequence is TGTGCCAGCAGCTTTGGGGCGGGGCTAGCCTACGAGCAGTACTTC.

Many counts were recorded for this clonotype. The chain uses TRBV7-6 and TRBJ1-4; 12 bases fit TRBD1. The V segment lost 3 bases and the J segment 8 bases; nucleotides outside the gene matches: 10. The length of the CDR3 is 17 residues. Germline loops: CDR1 SGHVS, CDR2 FNYEAQ. The CDR3 nucleotides are TGTGCCAGCAGCTTCACCGGGACAGGGGGCACTCGAGAAAAACTGTTTTTT. This sequence encodes CASSFTGTGGTREKLFF.